This record covers a single T cell receptor (beta chain). V was trimmed by 5 bases and J by 0 bases, leaving 16 bases between them. This CDR3 spans 16 amino acids. CDR1 is WSHSY, CDR2 SAAADI, per germline. This entry comes from a study of blood T cell repertoires in COVID-19. Assay: immunoSEQ multiplex PCR; the TCRdb copy retains only in-frame clones and omits some. In the table there are over 90,000 clones, roughly nine tenths of which are singletons. The chain has TRBV10-2 and TRBJ1-2, with D possibly TRBD1 on 6 matching bases. The sample was peripheral blood. The sequence was obtained from a woman aged 80 or older in a cohort sampled during active COVID-19. Here the CDR3 DNA reads TGCGCCAGCAGTCTTGCCTCCGGGACATCTAACTATGGCTACACCTTC. Translating gives CASSLASGTSNYGYTF.